The text below deals with one TCR beta chain. Only in-frame clones appear in the TCRdb table, and some are missing; sequencing was by immunoSEQ multiplex PCR. The profile shows some 80,000 clones, just over 90% of them singletons. This record comes from a study of T cell changes during pregnancy in multiple sclerosis. Losses at the gene ends were 1 base for V and 10 bases for J; bases not matched to a gene: 2. There are 13 residues in the CDR3. Germline CDR1 and CDR2: GTSNPN and SVGIG (reference sequence). The clonotype comes from a female donor with multiple sclerosis, enrolled in a pregnancy study. The chain couples TRBV30 to TRBJ1-6, with 9 bases identical to TRBD1. The sequencing used peripheral blood, collected in the first trimester of pregnancy. CDR3 nucleotide sequence: TGTGCCTGGAGTGGGACAGGGGAATCACCCCTCCACTTT. Its translation is CAWSGTGESPLHF.